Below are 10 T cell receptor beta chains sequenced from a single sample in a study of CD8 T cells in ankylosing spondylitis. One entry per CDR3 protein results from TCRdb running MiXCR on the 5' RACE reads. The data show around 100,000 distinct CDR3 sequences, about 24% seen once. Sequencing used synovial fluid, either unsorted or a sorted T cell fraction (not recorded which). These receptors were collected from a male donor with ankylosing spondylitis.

CDR3 sequence (DNA): TGTGCCAGCAGCTTACCCTTCTCGGGGGCCAACGTCCTGACTTTC. Amino acids: CASSLPFSGANVLTF. V usage is TRBV7-8 and J usage is TRBJ2-6; D unresolved. This CDR3 spans 15 amino acids. V lost 2 bases and J 4 bases, leaving 9 bases between the germline ends. Germline-derived CDR1 and CDR2 are SGHVS and FQNEAQ.

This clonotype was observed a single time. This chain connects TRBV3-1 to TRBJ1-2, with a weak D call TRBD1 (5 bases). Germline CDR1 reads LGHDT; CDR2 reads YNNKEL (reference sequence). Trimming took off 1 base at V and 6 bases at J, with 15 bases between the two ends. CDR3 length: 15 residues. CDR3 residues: CASSQVPGLVNGYTF. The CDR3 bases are TGTGCCAGCAGCCAAGTTCCAGGGCTGGTCAATGGCTACACCTTC.

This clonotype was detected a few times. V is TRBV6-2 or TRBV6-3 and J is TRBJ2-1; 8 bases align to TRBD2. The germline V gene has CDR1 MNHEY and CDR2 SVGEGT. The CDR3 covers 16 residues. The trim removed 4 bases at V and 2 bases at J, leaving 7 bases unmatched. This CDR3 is CASSSILAAPYNEQFF. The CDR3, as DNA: TGTGCCAGCAGTTCAATACTAGCGGCCCCCTACAATGAGCAGTTCTTC.

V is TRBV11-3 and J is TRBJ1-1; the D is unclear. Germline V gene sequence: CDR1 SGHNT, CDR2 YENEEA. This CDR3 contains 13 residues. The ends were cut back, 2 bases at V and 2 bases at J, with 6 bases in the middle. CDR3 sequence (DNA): TGTGCCAGCAGCTTATTGATTAACACTGAAGCTTTCTTT. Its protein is CASSLLINTEAFF.

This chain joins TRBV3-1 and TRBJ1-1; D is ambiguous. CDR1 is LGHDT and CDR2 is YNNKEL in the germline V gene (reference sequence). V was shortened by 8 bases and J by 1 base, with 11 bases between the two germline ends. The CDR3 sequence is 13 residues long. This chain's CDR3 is CASQRNSNTEAFF. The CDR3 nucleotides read TGTGCCAGCCAACGGAATTCGAACACTGAAGCTTTCTTT.

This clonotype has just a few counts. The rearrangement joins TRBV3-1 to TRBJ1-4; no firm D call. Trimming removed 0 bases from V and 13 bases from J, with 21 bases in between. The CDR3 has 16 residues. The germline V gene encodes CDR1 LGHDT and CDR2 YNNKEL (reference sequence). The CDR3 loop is CASSQDGGGTQKRLFF. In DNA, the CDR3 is TGTGCCAGCAGCCAAGATGGAGGCGGAACCCAGAAAAGACTGTTTTTT.

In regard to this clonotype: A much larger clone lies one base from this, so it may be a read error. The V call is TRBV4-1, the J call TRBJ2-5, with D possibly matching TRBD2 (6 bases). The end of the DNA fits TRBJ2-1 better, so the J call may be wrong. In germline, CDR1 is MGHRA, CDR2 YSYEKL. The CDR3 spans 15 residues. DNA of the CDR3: TGCGCCAGCAGCCAAGATACTCGGGAGATAGAGACCCAGTTCTTC. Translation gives CASSQDTREIETQFF.

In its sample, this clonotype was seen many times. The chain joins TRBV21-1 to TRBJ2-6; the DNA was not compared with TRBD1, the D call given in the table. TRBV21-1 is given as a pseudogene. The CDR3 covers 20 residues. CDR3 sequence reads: CASSKAPGTGGGFGANVLTF. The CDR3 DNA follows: TGTGCCAGCAGCAAAGCACCTGGGACAGGGGGTGGATTTGGGGCCAACGTCCTGACTTTC.

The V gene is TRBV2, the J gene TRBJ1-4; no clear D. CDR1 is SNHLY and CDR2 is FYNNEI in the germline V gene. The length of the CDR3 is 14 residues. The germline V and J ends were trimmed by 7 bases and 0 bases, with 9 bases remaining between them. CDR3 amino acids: CASTKGPTNEKLFF. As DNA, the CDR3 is TGTGCCAGCACGAAAGGACCAACTAATGAAAAACTGTTTTTT.

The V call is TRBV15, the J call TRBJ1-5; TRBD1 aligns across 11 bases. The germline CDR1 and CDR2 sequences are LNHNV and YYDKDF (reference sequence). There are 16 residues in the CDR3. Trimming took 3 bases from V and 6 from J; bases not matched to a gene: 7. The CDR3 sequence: CATSSDYGQGAQPQHF. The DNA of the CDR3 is TGTGCCACCAGCAGCGACTATGGACAGGGGGCTCAGCCCCAGCATTTT.